This paragraph reports one T cell receptor (beta chain). It has no known antigen specificity. There are no base qualities to consult, and no much larger clone falls within one base. This sample stems from a study of T-cell reconstitution after alpha-beta-depleted transplantation in children (dated by TCRdb to 2016 to 2018). A note on the overall study: Using TCR repertoire profiling, the study quantitatively followed how T-cell immune reconstitution unfolded in children after TCRalphabeta/CD19-depleted allogeneic hematopoietic cell transplantation.

Receptors were amplified or captured by PCR. This sample was sequenced with an Illumina HiSeq 2500. TCR libraries were prepared with molecular barcoding, using unique molecular identifiers to normalize TCRbeta repertoire quantification. TCRdb applied fastp at Q25 and MiXCR to the public reads, then kept only in-frame beta chains. CDR3 protein sequences are deduplicated, and each keeps its most common genes and DNA. The sample table records almost 500,000 distinct CDR3 sequences; around 13% of these occur just once. Jointly, the top ten make up over 5.5% of the sample. The CDR3, cysteine through phenylalanine, is 17 amino acids long. Solely the CDR3 DNA is kept, with 51 bases framed from the first base. Taken from the germline V gene, the CDR1 and CDR2 loops are SGHTA and FQGNSA. At the junction V is shortened by 5 bases and J by 5 bases; bases outside the gene matches: 10.

The sequence joins TRBV7-2 to TRBJ2-1; a stretch of 12 junction bases matches TRBD2. The sample was PBMCs from the stem cell graft donor, taken from the stem cell graft. The source is a human donor who donated a stem cell graft to a child with combined immunodeficiency. The sequence in DNA is TGTGCCAGCAGCCGCGGGACTAGCGGGTACATCGACAATGAGCAGTTCTTC. Translation gives CASSRGTSGYIDNEQFF.